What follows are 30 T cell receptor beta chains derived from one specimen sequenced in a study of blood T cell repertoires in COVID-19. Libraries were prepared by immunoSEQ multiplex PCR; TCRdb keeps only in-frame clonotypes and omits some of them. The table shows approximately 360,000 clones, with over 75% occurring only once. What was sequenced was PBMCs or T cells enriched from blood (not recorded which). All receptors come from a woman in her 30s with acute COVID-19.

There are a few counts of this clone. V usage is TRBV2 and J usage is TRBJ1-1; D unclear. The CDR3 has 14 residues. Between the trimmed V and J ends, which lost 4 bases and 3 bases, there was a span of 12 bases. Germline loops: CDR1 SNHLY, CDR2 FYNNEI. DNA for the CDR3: TGTGCCAGCAGTGGCTTCGGGAGTTACACTGAAGCTTTCTTT. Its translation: CASSGFGSYTEAFF.

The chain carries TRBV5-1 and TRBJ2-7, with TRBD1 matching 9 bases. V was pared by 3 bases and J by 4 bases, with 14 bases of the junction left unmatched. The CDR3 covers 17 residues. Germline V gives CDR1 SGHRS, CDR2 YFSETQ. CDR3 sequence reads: CASSSNYPGQGLYEQYF. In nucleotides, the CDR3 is TGCGCCAGCAGCTCTAATTATCCGGGACAGGGATTGTACGAGCAGTACTTC.

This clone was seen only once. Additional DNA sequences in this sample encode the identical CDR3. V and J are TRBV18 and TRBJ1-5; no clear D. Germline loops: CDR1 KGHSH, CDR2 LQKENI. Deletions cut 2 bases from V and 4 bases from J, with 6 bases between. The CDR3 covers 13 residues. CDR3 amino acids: CASSPGQNQPQHF. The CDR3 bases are TGTGCCAGCTCACCAGGGCAGAATCAGCCCCAGCATTTT. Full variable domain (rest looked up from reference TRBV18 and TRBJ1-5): NAGVMQNPRHLVRRRGQEARLRCSPMKGHSHVYWYRQLPEEGLKFMVYLQKENIIDESGMPKERFSAEFPKEGPSILRIQQVVRGDSAAYFCASSPGQNQPQHFGDGTRLSIL.

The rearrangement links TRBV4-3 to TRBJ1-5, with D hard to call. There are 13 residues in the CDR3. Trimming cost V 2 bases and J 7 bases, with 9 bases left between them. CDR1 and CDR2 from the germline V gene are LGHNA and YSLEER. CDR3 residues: CASSQHIGQPQHF. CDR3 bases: TGCGCCAGCAGCCAACACATCGGGCAGCCCCAGCATTTT.

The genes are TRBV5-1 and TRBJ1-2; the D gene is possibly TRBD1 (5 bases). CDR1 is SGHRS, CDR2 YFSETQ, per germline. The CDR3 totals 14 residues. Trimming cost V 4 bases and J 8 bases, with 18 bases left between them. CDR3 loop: CASSPGGGSNGYTF. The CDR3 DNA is TGCGCCAGCAGCCCCGGGGGGGGGTCGAACGGCTACACCTTC.

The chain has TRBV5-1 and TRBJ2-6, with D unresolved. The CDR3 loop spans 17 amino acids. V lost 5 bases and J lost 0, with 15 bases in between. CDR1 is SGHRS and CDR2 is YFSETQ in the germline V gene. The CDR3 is CASRYDIRPSGANVLTF. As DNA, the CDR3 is TGCGCCAGCAGATACGACATCAGACCCTCTGGGGCCAACGTCCTGACTTTC.

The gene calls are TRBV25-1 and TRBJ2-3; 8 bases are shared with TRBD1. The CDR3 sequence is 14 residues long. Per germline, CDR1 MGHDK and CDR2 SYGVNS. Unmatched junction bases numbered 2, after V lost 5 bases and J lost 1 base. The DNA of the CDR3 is TGTGCCAGCAGTCTGGGACAGGGCACAGATACGCAGTATTTT. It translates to CASSLGQGTDTQYF. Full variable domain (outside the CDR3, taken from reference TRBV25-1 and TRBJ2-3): EADIYQTPRYLVIGTGKKITLECSQTMGHDKMYWYQQDPGMELHLIHYSYGVNSTEKGDLSSESTVSRIRTEHFPLTLESARPSHTSQYLCASSLGQGTDTQYFGPGTRLTVL.

CDR3 DNA sequence: TGTGCCAGCAGCTTAGTGCCTTCGGGTATCTCTGGAAACACCATATATTTT. It codes for CASSLVPSGISGNTIYF. The chain is built from TRBV7-2 and TRBJ1-3; D not certain. With 1 base removed from V and 0 bases from J, the gap between germline ends came to 13 bases. CDR3 length: 17 amino acids. The germline CDR1 and CDR2 sequences are SGHTA and FQGNSA.

The CDR3 reads CASSQAPDYEQYF. CDR3 coding DNA: TGCGCCAGCAGCCAGGCCCCCGATTACGAGCAGTACTTC. The gene calls are TRBV5-1 and TRBJ2-7; D gene unclear. Trimming cost V 4 bases and J 4 bases, with 12 bases left between them. The CDR3 consists of 13 residues. Per germline, CDR1 SGHRS and CDR2 YFSETQ.

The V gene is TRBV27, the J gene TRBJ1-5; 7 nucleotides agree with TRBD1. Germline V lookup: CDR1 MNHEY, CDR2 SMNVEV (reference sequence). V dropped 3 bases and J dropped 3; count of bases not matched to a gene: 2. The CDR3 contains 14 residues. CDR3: CASSFRGDNQPQHF. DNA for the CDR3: TGTGCCAGCAGTTTCAGGGGGGACAATCAGCCCCAGCATTTT.

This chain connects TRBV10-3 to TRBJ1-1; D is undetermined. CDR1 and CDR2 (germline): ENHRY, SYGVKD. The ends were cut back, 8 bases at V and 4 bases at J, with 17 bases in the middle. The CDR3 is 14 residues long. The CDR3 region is CAIRSVGDSTEAFF. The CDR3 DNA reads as TGTGCCATCCGATCGGTGGGAGATAGCACTGAAGCTTTCTTT.

CDR3 protein: CASSQGQGPGELFF. The DNA for the CDR3 is TGTGCCAGCAGCCAGGGACAGGGTCCAGGGGAGCTGTTTTTT. V and J are TRBV5-5 and TRBJ2-2, with 9 bases identical to TRBD1. Germline CDR1 reads SGHKS; CDR2 reads YYEKEE (reference sequence). With V trimmed by 4 bases and J by 8 bases, 6 bases remained unmatched. This CDR3 is built from 14 residues.

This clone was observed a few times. Here the CDR3 reads CSVVITGGSYNEQFF. CDR3 bases: TGCAGCGTCGTAATAACAGGGGGCTCCTACAATGAGCAGTTCTTC. V usage is TRBV29-1 and J usage is TRBJ2-1, with TRBD1 matching over 8 bases. Germline V CDR1 and CDR2: SQVTM, ANQGSEA. The CDR3 consists of 15 residues. V shed 6 bases and J 0 bases; nucleotides not matched to a gene: 7.

The CDR3 reads CASSPMGLAGGIEEQYF. Written as DNA, the CDR3 is TGTGCCAGCTCACCAATGGGACTAGCGGGGGGTATCGAGGAGCAGTACTTC. The chain joins TRBV18 to TRBJ2-7; TRBD2 matches at 15 bases. The CDR3 runs 17 residues. V lost 2 bases to trimming and J lost 7 bases; unmatched junction nucleotides: 9. Germline V gene lookup returns CDR1 KGHSH and CDR2 LQKENI.

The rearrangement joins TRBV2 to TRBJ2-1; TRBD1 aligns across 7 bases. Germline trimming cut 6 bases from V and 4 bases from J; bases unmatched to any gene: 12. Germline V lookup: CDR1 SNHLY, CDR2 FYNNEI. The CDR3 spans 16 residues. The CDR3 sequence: CASSYLRQGPYNEQFF. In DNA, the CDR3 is TGTGCCAGCAGCTACTTACGACAGGGCCCTTACAATGAGCAGTTCTTC.

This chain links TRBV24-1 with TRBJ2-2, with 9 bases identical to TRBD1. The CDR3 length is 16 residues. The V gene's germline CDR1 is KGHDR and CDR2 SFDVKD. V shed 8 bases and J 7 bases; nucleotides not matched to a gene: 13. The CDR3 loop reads CATTDSGTGIGGELFF. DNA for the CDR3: TGTGCCACCACCGACTCCGGGACAGGGATTGGCGGGGAGCTGTTTTTT.

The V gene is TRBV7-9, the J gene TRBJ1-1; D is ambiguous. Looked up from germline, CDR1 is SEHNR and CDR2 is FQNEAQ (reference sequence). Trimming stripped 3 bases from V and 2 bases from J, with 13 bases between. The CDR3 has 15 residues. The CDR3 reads CASSFFAAANTEAFF. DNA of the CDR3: TGTGCCAGCAGCTTTTTCGCCGCGGCAAACACTGAAGCTTTCTTT.

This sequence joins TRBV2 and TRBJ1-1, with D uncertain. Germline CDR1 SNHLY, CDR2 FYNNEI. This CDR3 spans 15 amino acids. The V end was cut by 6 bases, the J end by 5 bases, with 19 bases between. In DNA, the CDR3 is TGTGCCAGCAGCGGTATCCAGGTAATGTGGACTGAAGCTTTCTTT. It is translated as CASSGIQVMWTEAFF.

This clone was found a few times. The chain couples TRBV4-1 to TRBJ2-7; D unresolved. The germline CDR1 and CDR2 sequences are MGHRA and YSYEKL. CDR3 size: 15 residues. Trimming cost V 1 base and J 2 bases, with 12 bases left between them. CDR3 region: CASSQGGTAAYEQYF. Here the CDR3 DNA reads TGCGCCAGCAGCCAAGGAGGAACGGCTGCCTACGAGCAGTACTTC.

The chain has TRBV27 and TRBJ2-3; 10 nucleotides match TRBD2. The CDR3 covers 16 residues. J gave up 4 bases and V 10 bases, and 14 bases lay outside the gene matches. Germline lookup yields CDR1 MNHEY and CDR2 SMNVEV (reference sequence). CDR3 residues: CATRRAGGPESDTQYF. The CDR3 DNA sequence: TGTGCCACCAGAAGAGCGGGGGGGCCTGAGTCAGATACGCAGTATTTT.

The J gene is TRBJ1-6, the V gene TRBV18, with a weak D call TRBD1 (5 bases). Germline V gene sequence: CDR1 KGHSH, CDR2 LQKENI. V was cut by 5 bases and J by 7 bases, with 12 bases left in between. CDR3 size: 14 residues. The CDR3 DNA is TGTGCCAGCTCATCGGGACTTAGAAATTCACCCCTCCACTTT. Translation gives CASSSGLRNSPLHF.

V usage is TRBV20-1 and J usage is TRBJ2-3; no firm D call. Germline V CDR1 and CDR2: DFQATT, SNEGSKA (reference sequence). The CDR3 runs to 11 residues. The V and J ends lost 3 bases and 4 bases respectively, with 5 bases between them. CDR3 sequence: CSASFSDTQYF. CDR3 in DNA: TGCAGTGCTAGTTTCTCAGATACGCAGTATTTT.

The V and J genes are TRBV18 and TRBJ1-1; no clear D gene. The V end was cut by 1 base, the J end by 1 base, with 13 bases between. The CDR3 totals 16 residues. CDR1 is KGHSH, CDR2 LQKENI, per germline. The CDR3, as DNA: TGTGCCAGCTCACCACAAGACCTTCGGGGGAACACTGAAGCTTTCTTT. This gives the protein CASSPQDLRGNTEAFF.

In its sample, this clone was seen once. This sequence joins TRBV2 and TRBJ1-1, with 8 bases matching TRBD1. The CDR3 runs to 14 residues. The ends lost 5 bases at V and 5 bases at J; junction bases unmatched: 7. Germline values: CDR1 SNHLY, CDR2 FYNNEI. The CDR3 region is CASSSGQGLTEAFF. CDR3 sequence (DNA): TGTGCCAGCAGTTCAGGACAGGGCCTGACTGAAGCTTTCTTT. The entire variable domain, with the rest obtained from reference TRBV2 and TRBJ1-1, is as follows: EPEVTQTPSHQVTQMGQEVILRCVPISNHLYFYWYRQILGQKVEFLVSFYNNEISEKSEIFDDQFSVERPDGSNFTLKIRSTKLEDSAMYFCASSSGQGLTEAFFGQGTRLTVV.

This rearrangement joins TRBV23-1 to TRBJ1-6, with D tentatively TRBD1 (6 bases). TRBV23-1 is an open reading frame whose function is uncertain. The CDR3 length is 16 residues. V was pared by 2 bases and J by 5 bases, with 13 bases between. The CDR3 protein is CASSQDRKADNSPLHF. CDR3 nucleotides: TGCGCCAGCAGTCAAGACAGGAAAGCTGATAATTCACCCCTCCACTTT.

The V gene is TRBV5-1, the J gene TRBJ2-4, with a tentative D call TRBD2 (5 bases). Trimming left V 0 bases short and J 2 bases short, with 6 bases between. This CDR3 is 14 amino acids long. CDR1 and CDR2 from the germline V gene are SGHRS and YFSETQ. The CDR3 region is CASSLGTSKNIQYF. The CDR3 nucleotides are TGCGCCAGCAGCTTGGGGACTTCCAAAAACATTCAGTACTTC.

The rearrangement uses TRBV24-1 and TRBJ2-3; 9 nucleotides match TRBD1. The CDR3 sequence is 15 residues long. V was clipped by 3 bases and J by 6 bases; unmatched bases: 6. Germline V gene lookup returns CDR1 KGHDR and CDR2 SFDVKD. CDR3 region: CATSDPQGAGDTQYF. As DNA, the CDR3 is TGTGCCACCAGTGATCCACAGGGGGCTGGGGATACGCAGTATTTT.

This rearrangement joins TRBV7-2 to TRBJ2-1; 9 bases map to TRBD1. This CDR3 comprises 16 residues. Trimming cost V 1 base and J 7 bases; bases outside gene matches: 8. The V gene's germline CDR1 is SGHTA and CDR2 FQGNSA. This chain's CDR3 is CASSLETGTGRNEQFF. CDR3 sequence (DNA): TGTGCCAGCAGCTTAGAGACCGGGACAGGGAGGAATGAGCAGTTCTTC.

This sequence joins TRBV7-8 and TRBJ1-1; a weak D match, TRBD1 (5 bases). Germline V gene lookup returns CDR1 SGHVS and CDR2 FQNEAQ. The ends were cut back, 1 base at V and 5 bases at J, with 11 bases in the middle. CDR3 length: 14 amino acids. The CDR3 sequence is CASSLGARATEAFF. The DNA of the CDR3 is TGTGCCAGCAGCTTAGGGGCCAGGGCAACTGAAGCTTTCTTT.

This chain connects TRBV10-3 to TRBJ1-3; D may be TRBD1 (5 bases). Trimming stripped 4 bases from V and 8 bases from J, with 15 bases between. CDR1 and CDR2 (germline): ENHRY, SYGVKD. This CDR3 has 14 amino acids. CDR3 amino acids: CAISGTSLSDTIYF. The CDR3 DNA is TGTGCCATCAGTGGGACAAGTTTGTCAGACACCATATATTTT.